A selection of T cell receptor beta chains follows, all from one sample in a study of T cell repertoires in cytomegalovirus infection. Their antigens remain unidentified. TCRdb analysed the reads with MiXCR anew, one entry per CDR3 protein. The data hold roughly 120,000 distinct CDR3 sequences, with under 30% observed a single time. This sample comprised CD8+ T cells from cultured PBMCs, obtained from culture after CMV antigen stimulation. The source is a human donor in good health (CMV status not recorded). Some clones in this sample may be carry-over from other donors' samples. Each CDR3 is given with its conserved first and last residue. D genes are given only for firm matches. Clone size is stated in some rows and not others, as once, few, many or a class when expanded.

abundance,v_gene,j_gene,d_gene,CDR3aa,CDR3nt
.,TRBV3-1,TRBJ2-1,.,CASSDYRVYEQFF,TGTGCCAGCAGCGACTACAGGGTTTACGAGCAGTTCTTC
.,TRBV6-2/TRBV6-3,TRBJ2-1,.,CATTPGGGGYEQFF,TGTGCCACCACCCCCGGAGGGGGTGGATATGAGCAGTTCTTC
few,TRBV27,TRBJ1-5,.,CASRRGSPGQPQHF,TGTGCCAGCAGGCGGGGGTCCCCCGGACAGCCCCAGCATTTT
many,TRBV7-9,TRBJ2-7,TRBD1,CASSLGAGGEQYF,TGTGCCAGCAGCTTAGGTGCAGGGGGCGAGCAGTACTTC
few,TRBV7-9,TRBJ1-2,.,CASGLTGTAYGYTF,TGTGCCAGCGGGTTGACAGGAACTGCCTACGGCTACACCTTC
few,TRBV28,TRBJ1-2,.,CASSLSALGTLYGYTF,TGTGCCAGCAGTTTATCGGCCTTAGGGACACTCTATGGCTACACCTTC
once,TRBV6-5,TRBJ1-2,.,CASSYSTDLLGGYTF,TGTGCCAGCAGTTACTCGACGGACCTCCTGGGAGGCTACACCTTC
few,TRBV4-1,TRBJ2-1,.,CASSQDPSVGRYNEQFF,TGCGCCAGCAGCCAAGATCCGTCGGTTGGGCGGTACAATGAGCAGTTCTTC
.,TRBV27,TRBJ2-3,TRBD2,CASSLYVGGSRTDTQYF,TGTGCCAGCAGTTTATACGTCGGCGGGAGCCGCACAGATACGCAGTATTTT
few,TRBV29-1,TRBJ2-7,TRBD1,CSVRDREKGIYEQYF,TGCAGCGTCAGGGACAGGGAGAAGGGCATCTACGAGCAGTACTTC
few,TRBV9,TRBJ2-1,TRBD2,CASSEGTSGGPYNEQFF,TGTGCCAGCAGCGAGGGGACTAGCGGGGGACCCTACAATGAGCAGTTCTTC
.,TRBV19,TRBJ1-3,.,CASSILDPTQGSGNTIYF,TGTGCCAGTAGTATCCTGGACCCAACACAAGGCTCTGGAAACACCATATATTTT
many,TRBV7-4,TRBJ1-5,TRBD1,CASSPGQGAGAPNQPQHF,TGTGCCAGCAGCCCTGGACAGGGGGCGGGGGCTCCCAATCAGCCCCAGCATTTT
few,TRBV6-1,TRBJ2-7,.,CASSSMQSGPPYEQYF,TGTGCCAGCAGTTCGATGCAGTCGGGACCTCCTTACGAGCAGTACTTC
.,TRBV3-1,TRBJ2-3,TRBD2,CASSQTSGTDTQYF,TGTGCCAGCAGCCAAACTAGCGGCACAGATACGCAGTATTTT
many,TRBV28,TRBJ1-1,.,CASSLWRNTEAFF,TGTGCCAGCAGTCTATGGAGGAACACTGAAGCTTTCTTT
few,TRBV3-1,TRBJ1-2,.,CASSQDWEDYGYTF,TGTGCCAGCAGCCAAGATTGGGAGGACTATGGCTACACCTTC
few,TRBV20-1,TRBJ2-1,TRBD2,CSASSASGDNNEQFF,TGCAGTGCTAGCTCGGCTAGCGGGGACAACAATGAGCAGTTCTTC
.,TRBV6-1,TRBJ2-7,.,CASSYEQYF,TGTGCCAGCAGCTACGAGCAGTACTTC
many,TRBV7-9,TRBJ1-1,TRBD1,CASSPQGETEAFF,TGTGCCAGCAGCCCTCAGGGGGAGACTGAAGCTTTCTTT
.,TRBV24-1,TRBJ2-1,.,CATSAPWSSEQFF,TGTGCCACCAGTGCCCCGTGGAGTTCTGAGCAGTTCTTC
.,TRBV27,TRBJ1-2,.,CATWKIGGGYTF,TGTGCCACCTGGAAGATAGGAGGTGGCTACACCTTC
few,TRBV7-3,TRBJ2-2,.,CASSAPGGHRTGELFF,TGTGCCAGCAGCGCGCCGGGGGGACACCGCACCGGGGAGCTGTTTTTT
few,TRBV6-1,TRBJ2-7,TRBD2,CASSGNSGVDYEQYF,TGTGCCAGCAGTGGGAATAGCGGGGTGGACTACGAGCAGTACTTC
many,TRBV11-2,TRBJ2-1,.,CASSPQGPSSYNEQFF,TGTGCCAGCAGCCCCCAGGGTCCTAGCTCCTACAATGAGCAGTTCTTC
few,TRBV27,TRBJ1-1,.,CASSLTQGWTEAFF,TGTGCCAGCAGTCTTACTCAGGGATGGACTGAAGCTTTCTTT
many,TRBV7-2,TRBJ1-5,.,CASSFTNQPQHF,TGTGCCAGCAGCTTCACCAATCAGCCCCAGCATTTT
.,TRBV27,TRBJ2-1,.,CASSWAGFHNEQFF,TGTGCCAGCAGTTGGGCCGGCTTTCACAATGAGCAGTTCTTC
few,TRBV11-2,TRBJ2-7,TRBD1,CASSSSGTGVYEQYF,TGTGCCAGCAGCTCCTCCGGGACAGGAGTATACGAGCAGTACTTC
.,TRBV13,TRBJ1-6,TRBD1,CASSLVRDSGKNSPLHF,TGTGCCAGCAGCTTAGTCAGGGACAGCGGAAAAAATTCACCCCTCCACTTT
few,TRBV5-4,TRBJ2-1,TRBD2,CASSSKERGGWDEQFF,TGTGCCAGCAGCTCGAAGGAGCGGGGGGGCTGGGATGAGCAGTTCTTC
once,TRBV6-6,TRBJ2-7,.,CASTLAFRDEQYF,TGTGCCAGCACCTTAGCCTTCAGGGACGAGCAGTACTTC
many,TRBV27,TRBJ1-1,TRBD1,CATKDRVRTEAFF,TGTGCCACCAAGGACAGGGTGAGGACTGAAGCTTTCTTT
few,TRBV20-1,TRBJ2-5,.,CSARDTRALGGEQETQYF,TGCAGTGCTAGAGACACCCGGGCTTTGGGGGGAGAACAAGAGACCCAGTACTTC
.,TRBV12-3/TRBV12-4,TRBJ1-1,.,CASSYLGEGTEAFF,TGTGCCAGCAGTTACCTAGGGGAAGGGACTGAAGCTTTCTTT
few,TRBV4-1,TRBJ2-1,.,CASSQDYQEGYNEQFF,TGCGCCAGCAGCCAAGATTACCAGGAGGGCTACAATGAGCAGTTCTTC
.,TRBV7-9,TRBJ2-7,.,CASSWGPLEQYF,TGTGCCAGCAGCTGGGGCCCGCTGGAGCAGTACTTC
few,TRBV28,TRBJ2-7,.,CASSLAQTLEQYF,TGTGCCAGCAGTTTGGCGCAGACACTCGAGCAGTACTTC
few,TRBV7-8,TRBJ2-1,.,CASSLRSAGLSSYNEQFF,TGTGCCAGCAGCTTACGCTCAGCGGGCTTGAGCTCCTACAATGAGCAGTTCTTC
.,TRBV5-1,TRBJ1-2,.,CASSLTPGDGYTF,TGCGCCAGCAGCCTGACCCCAGGGGATGGCTACACCTTC
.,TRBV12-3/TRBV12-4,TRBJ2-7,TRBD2,CASSLGAGGPYEQYF,TGTGCCAGCAGTTTGGGAGCGGGGGGCCCCTACGAGCAGTACTTC
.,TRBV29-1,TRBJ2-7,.,CSVVYRASYEQYF,TGCAGCGTTGTATACAGGGCAAGCTACGAGCAGTACTTC
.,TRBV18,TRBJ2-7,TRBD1,CASSPRQGEYYEQYF,TGTGCCAGCTCACCCCGACAGGGAGAATACTACGAGCAGTACTTC
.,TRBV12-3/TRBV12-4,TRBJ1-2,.,CASKIDVGYGYTF,TGTGCCAGCAAAATCGACGTTGGCTATGGCTACACCTTC
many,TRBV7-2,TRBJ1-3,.,CASTQTPGWGAGNTIYF,TGTGCCAGCACCCAAACCCCAGGGTGGGGCGCTGGAAACACCATATATTTT
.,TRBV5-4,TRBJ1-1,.,CASSAIVNTEAFF,TGTGCCAGCAGCGCCATTGTGAACACTGAAGCTTTCTTT
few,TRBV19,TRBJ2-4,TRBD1,CASREDRAQNIQYF,TGTGCCAGTAGAGAGGACAGGGCCCAAAACATTCAGTACTTC
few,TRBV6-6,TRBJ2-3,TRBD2,CASGLAGANTDTQYF,TGTGCCAGTGGACTAGCGGGGGCTAATACAGATACGCAGTATTTT
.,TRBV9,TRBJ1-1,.,CASSVERNTEAFF,TGTGCCAGCAGCGTAGAAAGGAACACTGAAGCTTTCTTT
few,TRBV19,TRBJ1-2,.,CACREVTPARGGYTF,TGTGCTTGTAGGGAAGTAACCCCCGCCCGTGGAGGCTACACCTTC
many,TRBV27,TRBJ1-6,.,CASSLLNGSPLHF,TGTGCCAGCAGTTTATTGAATGGTTCACCCCTCCACTTT
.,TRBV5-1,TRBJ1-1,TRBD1,CASSQGQGLTEAFF,TGCGCCAGCAGTCAAGGACAGGGATTGACTGAAGCTTTCTTT
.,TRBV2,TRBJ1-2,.,CAGTNRELIYGYTF,TGTGCCGGGACCAACCGGGAGCTAATCTATGGCTACACCTTC
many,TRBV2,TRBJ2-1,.,CASSEEGYNEQFF,TGTGCCAGCAGTGAAGAGGGCTACAATGAGCAGTTCTTC
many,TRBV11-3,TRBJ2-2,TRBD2,CASSLGLAGINTGELFF,TGTGCCAGCAGCTTAGGACTAGCGGGGATTAACACCGGGGAGCTGTTTTTT
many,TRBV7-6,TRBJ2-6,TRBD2,CASSPGLAGAGANVLTF,TGTGCCAGCAGCCCCGGACTAGCGGGGGCCGGGGCCAACGTCCTGACTTTC
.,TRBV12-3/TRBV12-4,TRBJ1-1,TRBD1,CATSRSKLIPTIGQENMNTEAFF,TGTGCCACCTCCCGTTCGAAACTTATCCCCACAATAGGACAGGAAAACATGAACACTGAAGCTTTCTTT
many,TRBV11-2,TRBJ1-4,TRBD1,CASSLGLTRDRGQTNEKLFF,TGTGCCAGCAGCTTAGGTTTGACCCGGGACAGGGGACAAACTAATGAAAAACTGTTTTTT
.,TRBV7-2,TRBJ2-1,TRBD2,CASSETSGDSYNEQFF,TGTGCCAGCAGCGAAACTAGCGGGGATTCCTACAATGAGCAGTTCTTC
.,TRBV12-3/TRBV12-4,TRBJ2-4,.,CASSLQGGGIQYF,TGTGCCAGCAGTTTACAGGGGGGAGGCATTCAGTACTTC